These 2 T cell receptor beta chains were all obtained from the same sample, sequenced in a study of shared clonotypes between healthy human individuals (dated by TCRdb to 2018 to 2021). For the CD8 naive samples, CD45RO-negative cells were positively selected for CCR7, yielding a CD45RA+CCR7+ population from which TemRA cells were excluded. The library was generated by the immunoSEQ multiplex PCR assay. TCRdb retrieved this table from immuneACCESS and kept in-frame rearrangements only. Not all clones are present; in checked studies, unresolved V genes account for under half, and no reason is known for the remainder. This sample comprises hundreds of thousands of clones, about 97% of them detected only once. The ten most abundant clones make up about 0.25% of the sample. Sequenced material: naive CD8+ T cells sorted from blood. In light of the paper, this sample's cell subset or site label describes: CD45RA+CCR7+. These TCRs come from a man aged 25 to 40 in good health.

The chain recombines TRBV19 with TRBJ1-2; 7 bases line up with TRBD1. This CDR3 has 15 residues. Germline V gene sequence: CDR1 LNHDA, CDR2 SQIVND (reference sequence). J was trimmed by 6 bases and V by 9 bases; bases with no gene match: 16. The CDR3 DNA reads TGTGCCAGCCTCGCCGTGCAGGGGGGCTTGGATGGCTACACCTTC. It specifies CASLAVQGGLDGYTF. Filled out from reference TRBV19 and TRBJ1-2, the complete variable domain reads DGGITQSPKYLFRKEGQNVTLSCEQNLNHDAMYWYRQDPGQGLRLIYYSQIVNDFQKGDIAEGYSVSREKKESFPLTVTSAQKNPTAFYLCASLAVQGGLDGYTFGSGTRLTVV.

The chain recombines TRBV6-1 with TRBJ1-1; D is uncertain. The CDR3 is 15 residues long. The V and J ends lost 1 base and 1 base respectively, with 10 bases between them. Germline-derived CDR1 and CDR2 are MNHNS and SASEGT. DNA of the CDR3: TGTGCCAGCAGTGAAGAGGCCCTTTGGAACACTGAAGCTTTCTTT. Protein sequence: CASSEEALWNTEAFF.